These 32 T cell receptor beta chains share one sample of origin, sequenced in a study of T cells in Graves' hyperthyroidism and ophthalmopathy (dated by TCRdb to the late 2010s). Library method: multiplex PCR. TCRdb shows the sequencer as Illumina HiSeq 2000. TCR beta CDR3 regions were amplified from RNA transcripts. The first round of RT-PCR for the TCR CDR3 was performed with the HTBI primer set and the Qiagen OneStep RT-PCR kit. Using fastp trimming at Q25 and MiXCR clonotype assembly, TCRdb reanalyzed the public sequencing data and kept in-frame beta chains. Every distinct CDR3 protein forms one entry, paired with its most common genes and DNA. The sample table contains 400,000 to 550,000 distinct CDR3 sequences; only one count was recorded for under 15% of them. About 17% of the sample rests with the top ten. Sequenced sample: blood. Every receptor here comes from a woman aged 18-35 years with Graves' hyperthyroidism.

This clonotype was seen at least ten times. J is TRBJ1-1 and V is TRBV10-1, with D possibly TRBD1 on 5 matching bases. The CDR3 runs 16 residues. Germline V gives CDR1 WNHNN, CDR2 SYGVQD (reference sequence). Trimming took 9 bases from V and 1 from J, leaving 21 bases between them. In DNA form, the CDR3 reads TGCGCCAGGGGACGGCGGAATTGGTGGTGGAACACTGAAGCTTTCTTT. It translates to CARGRRNWWWNTEAFF.

The table lists this clonotype with many counts. The chain recombines TRBV27 with TRBJ2-5; D may be TRBD2 (6 bases). This CDR3 has 15 amino acids. V lost 5 bases and J 2 bases, leaving 15 bases between the germline ends. CDR1 MNHEY and CDR2 SMNVEV come from the germline V gene (reference sequence). CDR3 coding DNA: TGTGCCAGCAGTAACCAGCGGGCAAGACAAGAGACCCAGTACTTC. Protein: CASSNQRARQETQYF.

This clonotype was found many times. The V call is TRBV7-6, the J call TRBJ2-1; the match to TRBD2 covers 9 bases. CDR1 is SGHVS, CDR2 FNYEAQ, per germline. Unmatched junction bases numbered 11, after V lost 5 bases and J lost 9 bases. The CDR3 consists of 15 residues. The CDR3 nucleotides read TGTGCCAGCAGCCCTACTAGCGGGCCGGGGGGTGAGCAGTTCTTC. It codes for CASSPTSGPGGEQFF.

This clonotype was seen only a few times. The chain has TRBV7-9 and TRBJ2-5, with D maybe TRBD1 (6 bases). Germline V CDR1 and CDR2: SEHNR, FQNEAQ (reference sequence). This CDR3 comprises 13 residues. V was cut by 5 bases and J by 3 bases, with 10 bases left in between. The chain's CDR3 is CASSTGIKETQYF. Here the CDR3 DNA reads TGTGCCAGCAGCACAGGGATAAAAGAGACCCAGTACTTC.

J is TRBJ2-7 and V is TRBV29-1; maybe TRBD1 (6 bases). Germline loops: CDR1 SQVTM, CDR2 ANQGSEA. CDR3 size: 11 residues. Trimming took 4 bases from V and 7 from J, leaving 11 bases between them. The CDR3 here is CSVGHDREQYF. The CDR3 bases are TGCAGCGTTGGCCACGACAGGGAGCAGTACTTC.

This clonotype was seen repeatedly, ten times or more. The V gene is TRBV29-1, the J gene TRBJ2-7; TRBD2 agrees at 10 bases. The V segment lost 5 bases and the J segment 6 bases; nucleotides outside the gene matches: 7. CDR1 is SQVTM, CDR2 ANQGSEA, per germline. The CDR3 length is 13 residues. The CDR3 loop reads CSVRLAGEGEQYF. CDR3 nucleotides: TGCAGCGTTCGGCTAGCGGGAGAAGGCGAGCAGTACTTC.

This clonotype was detected ten times or more. The chain recombines TRBV13 with TRBJ1-4; 8 nucleotides agree with TRBD1. V lost 5 bases to trimming and J lost 4 bases; unmatched junction nucleotides: 3. CDR3 length: 14 amino acids. Per germline, CDR1 PRHDT and CDR2 FYEKMQ (reference sequence). The CDR3 protein is CASSQTGVNEKLFF. CDR3 bases: TGTGCCAGCAGCCAGACAGGGGTTAATGAAAAACTGTTTTTT.

The V call is TRBV5-4, the J call TRBJ2-4; 9 bases fit TRBD1. The CDR3 contains 16 residues. Germline CDR1 SGHNT, CDR2 YYREEE (reference sequence). V dropped 2 bases and J dropped 9; count of bases not matched to a gene: 12. The DNA of the CDR3 is TGTGCCAGCAGCTTTGGAGAGCCTTTACAGGGGGCCATTCAGTACTTC. Amino acids: CASSFGEPLQGAIQYF.

This clonotype was seen many times. This chain uses TRBV2 with TRBJ2-1, with 9 bases that match TRBD2. Trimming removed 6 bases from V and 1 base from J; junction bases left unmatched: 7. Germline V gives CDR1 SNHLY, CDR2 FYNNEI. CDR3 size: 16 residues. The CDR3 nucleotides are TGTGCCAGCAGAGGCCCTACTAGCGGGTCCTACAATGAGCAGTTCTTC. Amino acids: CASRGPTSGSYNEQFF.

Ten or more counts support this clonotype. The chain is built from TRBV6-2 or TRBV6-3 and TRBJ2-1; TRBD1 matches 8 bases. Germline trimming cut 6 bases from V and 7 bases from J; bases unmatched to any gene: 8. CDR3 length: 14 residues. CDR1 is MNHEY, CDR2 SVGEGT, per germline. CDR3 amino acids: CASRPGGVGNEQFF. The CDR3 bases are TGTGCCAGCAGGCCAGGGGGCGTTGGGAATGAGCAGTTCTTC.

This clonotype was seen at least ten times. V is TRBV29-1 and J is TRBJ2-7; TRBD1 is a possible D gene (5 bases). The CDR3 loop spans 11 amino acids. V lost 7 bases and J 0 bases, leaving 7 bases between the germline ends. Per the germline V gene, CDR1 is SQVTM and CDR2 is ANQGSEA. CDR3 sequence: CSGTHSYEQYF. In DNA form, the CDR3 reads TGCAGCGGGACACACTCCTACGAGCAGTACTTC.

This chain uses TRBV5-1 with TRBJ1-6; D gene unclear. Germline loops: CDR1 SGHRS, CDR2 YFSETQ. Trimming pared 6 bases from V and 8 bases from J, leaving 18 bases between. CDR3 length: 15 amino acids. In DNA, the CDR3 is TGCGCCAGCACCTCCCTGGAGGGCAAGGATTCACCCCTCCACTTT. Its translation is CASTSLEGKDSPLHF.

This clonotype was observed many times. V usage is TRBV7-9 and J usage is TRBJ2-3; tentative D call: TRBD2 (5 bases). Germline-derived CDR1 and CDR2 are SEHNR and FQNEAQ (reference sequence). The V end lost 5 bases, the J end lost 10 bases, and 22 bases lay between the germline ends. The CDR3 runs to 15 residues. CDR3 protein: CASSPPGASSVAQYF. CDR3 nucleotide sequence: TGTGCCAGCAGCCCCCCCGGCGCTAGCTCAGTAGCGCAGTATTTT.

This clonotype was counted ten times or more. J is TRBJ2-3 and V is TRBV6-1, with a weak D call TRBD2 (5 bases). The CDR3 is 14 residues long. Germline V gene data show CDR1 as MNHNS and CDR2 as SASEGT. Deletions cut 8 bases from V and 0 bases from J, with 12 bases between. The CDR3 DNA is TGTGCCAGCGGGAGTCAAACCAGCACAGATACGCAGTATTTT. Its protein product is CASGSQTSTDTQYF.

In this sample, this clonotype turned up many times. The CDR3 region is CASSIFMSGGQQETQYF. CDR3 nucleotides: TGTGCCAGTAGTATTTTTATGAGCGGGGGACAACAAGAGACCCAGTACTTC. The V gene is TRBV19, the J gene TRBJ2-5; 8 bases align to TRBD2. The germline CDR1 and CDR2 sequences are LNHDA and SQIVND (reference sequence). After removal of 3 bases from V and 2 bases from J, the junction contained 11 bases not matched to a gene. There are 17 residues in the CDR3.

The chain recombines TRBV30 with TRBJ1-1, with no clear D. V was clipped by 1 base and J by 0 bases, with 6 bases between them. Germline V lookup: CDR1 GTSNPN, CDR2 SVGIG (reference sequence). The CDR3 totals 13 residues. CDR3 bases: TGTGCCTGGAGTGACGAATTGAACACTGAAGCTTTCTTT. This codes for CAWSDELNTEAFF.

In this sample, this clonotype turned up many times. The V gene is TRBV27, the J gene TRBJ2-5; perhaps TRBD1 as D (6 bases). The CDR3 is 14 amino acids. The V gene lost 5 bases and the J gene lost 3 bases, with 13 bases spanning the gap. The germline V gene has CDR1 MNHEY and CDR2 SMNVEV (reference sequence). The CDR3, as DNA: TGTGCCAGCAGTCCCAGGGACAATGAAGAGACCCAGTACTTC. It encodes CASSPRDNEETQYF.

V and J are TRBV19 and TRBJ2-4, with D uncertain. Trimming left V 6 bases short and J 0 bases short, with 12 bases between. The CDR3 sequence is 15 residues long. Germline V lookup: CDR1 LNHDA, CDR2 SQIVND (reference sequence). The CDR3 region is CASRSGSLAKNIQYF. The DNA of the CDR3 is TGTGCCAGTAGGTCCGGGTCCTTAGCCAAAAACATTCAGTACTTC.

A few counts support this clonotype. The chain employs TRBV7-9 and TRBJ1-1; D not resolved. Germline-derived CDR1 and CDR2 are SEHNR and FQNEAQ (reference sequence). The CDR3 is 14 residues long. Trimming shortened V by 2 bases and J by 1 base, and 8 bases separated the two germline ends. The CDR3: CASSLQRRNTEAFF. The CDR3 coding sequence is TGTGCCAGCAGCTTACAGAGGCGGAACACTGAAGCTTTCTTT. The full variable domain, rest sourced from reference TRBV7-9 and TRBJ1-1, is DTGVSQNPRHKITKRGQNVTFRCDPISEHNRLYWYRQTLGQGPEFLTYFQNEAQLEKSRLLSDRFSAERPKGSFSTLEIQRTEQGDSAMYLCASSLQRRNTEAFFGQGTRLTVV.

The table lists this clonotype with many counts. The chain joins TRBV11-2 to TRBJ1-1, with D hard to call. This CDR3 region has 14 residues. Germline V gives CDR1 SGHAT, CDR2 FQNNGV. Trimming took 2 bases from V and 8 from J, leaving 15 bases between them. This CDR3 reads CASSLTGSLKEAFF. DNA of the CDR3: TGTGCCAGCAGCTTAACTGGGAGCCTAAAGGAAGCTTTCTTT.

This clonotype was seen repeatedly, ten times or more. This sequence joins TRBV18 and TRBJ1-6; D ambiguous. The CDR3 spans 13 residues. Trimming took 5 bases from V and 10 from J, leaving 12 bases between them. The germline V gene encodes CDR1 KGHSH and CDR2 LQKENI. The CDR3 loop is CASSGREVSPLHF. The CDR3 DNA follows: TGTGCCAGCTCAGGACGGGAGGTCTCACCCCTCCACTTT.

This clonotype was recorded a few times. The junction departs from germline at one end; a sequencing error may be responsible. The chain employs TRBV19 and TRBJ1-1; D is undetermined. This CDR3 contains 16 residues. Germline CDR1 and CDR2: LNHDA and SQIVND (reference sequence). CDR3 DNA sequence: TGTGCCAGTAGTATAGAGATTGGAGACCCGAACACTGGAGCTTTCTTT. It encodes CASSIEIGDPNTGAFF.

This clonotype was counted ten times or more. The J gene is TRBJ1-2, the V gene TRBV6-1; D is uncertain. The CDR3 length is 16 residues. Germline V lookup: CDR1 MNHNS, CDR2 SASEGT. Trimming cost V 5 bases and J 4 bases, with 20 bases left between them. DNA of the CDR3: TGTGCCAGCAGTCCCCGTCGCGAGGGCGGAATCTATGGCTACACCTTC. It is translated as CASSPRREGGIYGYTF.

This clonotype was observed a few times. V gene TRBV3-1 combines with J gene TRBJ2-1, with 8 nucleotides matching TRBD2. This CDR3 has 18 residues. J gave up 2 bases and V 0 bases, and 9 bases lay outside the gene matches. The germline V gene has CDR1 LGHDT and CDR2 YNNKEL (reference sequence). This CDR3 reads CASSQDISGRSTYNEQFF. CDR3 in DNA: TGTGCCAGCAGCCAAGATATAAGCGGGAGATCTACCTACAATGAGCAGTTCTTC.

This clonotype was seen ten or more times. The chain links TRBV7-9 to TRBJ2-2, with TRBD2 matching over 7 bases. The CDR3 runs to 14 residues. In germline, CDR1 is SEHNR, CDR2 FQNEAQ (reference sequence). V trimming: 6 bases; J trimming: 3 bases; junction bases outside the gene matches: 4. The CDR3 DNA follows: TGTGCCAGCAGAGGGACTACCCACACCGGGGAGCTGTTTTTT. Protein: CASRGTTHTGELFF.

This clonotype was counted ten times or more. Here the CDR3 reads CASSESRTQYF. The CDR3 coding sequence is TGTGCCAGCAGTGAGAGCAGGACCCAGTACTTC. The chain links TRBV25-1 to TRBJ2-5, with D uncertain. V was shortened by 3 bases and J by 7 bases, with 6 bases between the two germline ends. There are 11 residues in the CDR3. Per the germline V gene, CDR1 is MGHDK and CDR2 is SYGVNS.

At least ten counts were recorded for this clonotype. The chain carries TRBV28 and TRBJ2-3; TRBD2 matches at 14 bases. The CDR3 has 17 residues. V lost 2 bases and J lost 1; bases outside the gene matches: 2. Germline V gives CDR1 MDHEN, CDR2 SYDVKM. The CDR3: CASSLVGLAGGTDTQYF. CDR3 nucleotides: TGTGCCAGCAGTTTAGTGGGACTAGCGGGGGGCACAGATACGCAGTATTTT.

There are a few counts of this clonotype. The J gene is TRBJ2-7, the V gene TRBV2; D call uncertain. CDR1 and CDR2 (germline): SNHLY, FYNNEI. V lost 7 bases to trimming and J lost 3 bases, with 13 bases between them. This CDR3 has 13 amino acids. CDR3 sequence reads: CASNQQSYYEQYV. The CDR3 bases are TGTGCCAGCAATCAACAGTCGTACTACGAGCAGTACGTC.

This clonotype was seen at least ten times. The rearrangement joins TRBV12-3 or TRBV12-4 to TRBJ1-5; the D gene is possibly TRBD1 (5 bases). There are 14 residues in the CDR3. The V gene lost 6 bases and the J gene lost 2 bases, with 11 bases spanning the gap. The CDR3 spells CASSRVQGNQPQHF. DNA of the CDR3: TGTGCCAGCAGCCGGGTACAGGGCAATCAGCCCCAGCATTTT.

The CDR3, as DNA: TGTGCCTGGAGTGCCGGGACAGGGAGGGCAGATACGCAGTATTTT. This translates into CAWSAGTGRADTQYF. The V and J genes are TRBV30 and TRBJ2-3; 9 bases match TRBD1. V gave up 1 base and J gave up 4 bases; unmatched junction bases: 6. The CDR3 runs 15 residues. Germline assignment: CDR1 GTSNPN and CDR2 SVGIG (reference sequence).

Worth noting for this clonotype: Possible read error: a much larger clone is one base away. No conserved phenylalanine or tryptophan is present at the end of the CDR3, so a read error is the likely explanation. The chain is built from TRBV6-2 or TRBV6-3 and TRBJ2-1; 9 bases are a match to TRBD2. J lost 10 bases, V lost 0 bases, and 7 bases had no gene match. This CDR3 contains 15 residues. Looked up from germline, CDR1 is MNHEY and CDR2 is SVGEGT. In nucleotides, the CDR3 is TGTGCCAGCAGTTACTCTAGCGGGGGCTCTCTCGAGCAGTTCTCC. Translation: CASSYSSGGSLEQFS.

This clonotype was seen ten or more times. The chain joins TRBV2 to TRBJ2-1; 9 bases are a match to TRBD2. The germline V gene has CDR1 SNHLY and CDR2 FYNNEI. J lost 9 bases, V lost 1 base, and 10 bases had no gene match. This CDR3 has 16 amino acids. The CDR3 sequence is CASSEGAGGPFGEQFF. CDR3 nucleotide sequence: TGTGCCAGCAGTGAAGGGGCGGGAGGGCCCTTCGGTGAGCAGTTCTTC. Drawing the rest from reference TRBV2 and TRBJ2-1, the complete variable domain is EPEVTQTPSHQVTQMGQEVILRCVPISNHLYFYWYRQILGQKVEFLVSFYNNEISEKSEIFDDQFSVERPDGSNFTLKIRSTKLEDSAMYFCASSEGAGGPFGEQFFGPGTRLTVL.